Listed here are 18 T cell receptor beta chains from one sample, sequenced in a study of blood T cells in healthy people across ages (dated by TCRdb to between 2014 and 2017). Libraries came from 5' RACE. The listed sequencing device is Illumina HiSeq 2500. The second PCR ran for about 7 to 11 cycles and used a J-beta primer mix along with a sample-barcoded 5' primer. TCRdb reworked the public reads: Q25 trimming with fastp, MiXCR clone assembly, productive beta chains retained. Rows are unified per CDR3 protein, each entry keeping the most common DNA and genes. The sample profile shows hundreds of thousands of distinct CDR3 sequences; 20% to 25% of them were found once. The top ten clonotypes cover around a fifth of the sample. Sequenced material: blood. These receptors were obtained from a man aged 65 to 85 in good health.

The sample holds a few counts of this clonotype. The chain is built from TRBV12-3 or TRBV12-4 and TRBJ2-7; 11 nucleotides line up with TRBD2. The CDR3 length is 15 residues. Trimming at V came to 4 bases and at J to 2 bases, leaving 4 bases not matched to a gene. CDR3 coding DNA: TGTGCCAGCAGTTCCACTAGCGGGGGTCCCTACGAGCAGTACTTC. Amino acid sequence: CASSSTSGGPYEQYF.

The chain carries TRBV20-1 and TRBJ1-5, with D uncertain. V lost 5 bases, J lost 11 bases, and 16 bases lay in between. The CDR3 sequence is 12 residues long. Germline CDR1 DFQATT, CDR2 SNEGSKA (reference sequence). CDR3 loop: CSAAHARGAQHF. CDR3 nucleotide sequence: TGCAGTGCTGCCCATGCGCGGGGAGCCCAGCATTTT.

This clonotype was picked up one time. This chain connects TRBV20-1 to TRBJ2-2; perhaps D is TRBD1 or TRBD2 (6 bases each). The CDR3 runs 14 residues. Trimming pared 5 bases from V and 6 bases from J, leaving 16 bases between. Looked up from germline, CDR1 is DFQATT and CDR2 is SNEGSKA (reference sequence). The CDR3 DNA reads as TGCAGTGCTCAAAAGGGGGGCAGCGCCGGGGAGCTGTTTTTT. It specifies CSAQKGGSAGELFF.

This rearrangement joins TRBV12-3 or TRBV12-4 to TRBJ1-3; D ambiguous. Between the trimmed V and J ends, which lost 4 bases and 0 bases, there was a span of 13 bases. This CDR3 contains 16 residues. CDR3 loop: CASSSRPASSGNTIYF. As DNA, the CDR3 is TGTGCCAGCAGTTCTCGTCCAGCGAGCTCTGGAAACACCATATATTTT.

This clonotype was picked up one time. This CDR3 is CASTHGGANTEAFF. In nucleotides, the CDR3 is TGTGCCAGCACTCACGGGGGGGCGAACACTGAAGCTTTCTTT. The chain links TRBV6-2 or TRBV6-3 to TRBJ1-1, with D maybe TRBD1 (6 bases). The V end was cut by 7 bases, the J end by 1 base, with 13 bases between. Germline assignment: CDR1 MNHEY and CDR2 SVGEGT. The CDR3 totals 14 residues.

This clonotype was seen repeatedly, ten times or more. In nucleotides, the CDR3 is TGTGCCAGCAGCCAAGTTCCAGGGGGCACTCACACAGATACGCAGTATTTT. This encodes CASSQVPGGTHTDTQYF. The chain employs TRBV14 and TRBJ2-3, with 8 positions matching TRBD1. The J segment lost 2 bases and the V segment lost 1 base, leaving 8 bases of the junction unmatched. CDR3 size: 17 residues. Germline CDR1 is SGHDN and CDR2 is FVKESK.

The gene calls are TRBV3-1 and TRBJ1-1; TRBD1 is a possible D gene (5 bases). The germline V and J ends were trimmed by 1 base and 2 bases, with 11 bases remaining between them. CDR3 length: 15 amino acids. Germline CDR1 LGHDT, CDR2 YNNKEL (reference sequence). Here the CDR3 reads CASSQVPDSNTEAFF. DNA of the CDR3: TGTGCCAGCAGCCAAGTTCCCGACAGCAACACTGAAGCTTTCTTT.

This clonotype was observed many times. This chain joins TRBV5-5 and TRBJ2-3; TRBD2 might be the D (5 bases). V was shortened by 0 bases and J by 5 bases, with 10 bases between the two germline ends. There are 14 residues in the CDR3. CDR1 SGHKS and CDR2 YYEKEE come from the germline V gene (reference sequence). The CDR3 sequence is CASSLVVGGDTQYF. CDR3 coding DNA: TGTGCCAGCAGCTTGGTTGTAGGAGGAGATACGCAGTATTTT.

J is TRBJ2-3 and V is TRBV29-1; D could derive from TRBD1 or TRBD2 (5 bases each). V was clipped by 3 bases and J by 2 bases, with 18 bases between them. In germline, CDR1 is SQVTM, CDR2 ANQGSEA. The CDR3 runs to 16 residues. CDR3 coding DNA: TGCAGCGTTGAGTCGGGGCTCCTTAGTCCCACAGATACGCAGTATTTT. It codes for CSVESGLLSPTDTQYF.

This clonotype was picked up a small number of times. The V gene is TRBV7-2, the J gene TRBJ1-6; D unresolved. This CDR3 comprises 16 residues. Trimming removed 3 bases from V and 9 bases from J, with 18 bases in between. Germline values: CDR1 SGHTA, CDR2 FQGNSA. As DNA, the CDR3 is TGTGCCAGCAGCTTGCGCCGGTTAGAGGAAGGTTCACCCCTCCACTTT. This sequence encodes CASSLRRLEEGSPLHF.

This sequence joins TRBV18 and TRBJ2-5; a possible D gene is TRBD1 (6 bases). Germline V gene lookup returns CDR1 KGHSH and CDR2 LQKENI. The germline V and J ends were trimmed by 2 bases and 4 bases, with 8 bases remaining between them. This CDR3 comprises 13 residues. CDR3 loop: CASSPGDIETQYF. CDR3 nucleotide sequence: TGTGCCAGCTCACCAGGGGACATAGAGACCCAGTACTTC.

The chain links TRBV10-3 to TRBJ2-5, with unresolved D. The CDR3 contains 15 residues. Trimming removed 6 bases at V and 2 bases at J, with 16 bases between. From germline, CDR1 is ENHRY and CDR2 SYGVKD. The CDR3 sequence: CAISYDGQSQETQYF. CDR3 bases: TGTGCCATCAGCTACGACGGGCAGTCACAAGAGACCCAGTACTTC.

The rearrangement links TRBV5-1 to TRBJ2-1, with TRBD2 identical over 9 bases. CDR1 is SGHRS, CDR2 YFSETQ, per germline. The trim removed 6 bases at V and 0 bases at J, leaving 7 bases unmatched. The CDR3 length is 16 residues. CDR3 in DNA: TGCGCCAGCATAGGTCTAGCGGGGAGCTCCTACAATGAGCAGTTCTTC. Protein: CASIGLAGSSYNEQFF. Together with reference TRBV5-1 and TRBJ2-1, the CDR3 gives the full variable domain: KAGVTQTPRYLIKTRGQQVTLSCSPISGHRSVSWYQQTPGQGLQFLFEYFSETQRNKGNFPGRFSGRQFSNSRSEMNVSTLELGDSALYLCASIGLAGSSYNEQFFGPGTRLTVL.

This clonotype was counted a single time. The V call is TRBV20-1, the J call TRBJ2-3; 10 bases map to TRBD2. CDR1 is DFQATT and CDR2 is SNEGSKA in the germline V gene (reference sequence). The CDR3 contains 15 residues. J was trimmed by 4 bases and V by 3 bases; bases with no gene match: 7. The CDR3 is CSARWLAGDPDTQYF. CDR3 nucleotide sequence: TGCAGTGCTAGGTGGCTAGCGGGAGATCCAGATACGCAGTATTTT.

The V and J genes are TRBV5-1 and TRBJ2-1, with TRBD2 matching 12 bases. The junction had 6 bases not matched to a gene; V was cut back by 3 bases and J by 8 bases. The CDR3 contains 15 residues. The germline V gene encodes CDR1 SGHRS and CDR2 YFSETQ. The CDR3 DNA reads TGCGCCAGCAGCTCACTAGCGGGGGGTGGAGATGAGCAGTTCTTC. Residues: CASSSLAGGGDEQFF.

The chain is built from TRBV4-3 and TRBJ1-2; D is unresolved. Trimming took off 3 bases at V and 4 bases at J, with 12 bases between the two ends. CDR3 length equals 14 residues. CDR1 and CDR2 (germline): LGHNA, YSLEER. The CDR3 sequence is CASSHRTMGYGYTF. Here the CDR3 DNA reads TGCGCCAGCAGCCACAGGACTATGGGCTATGGCTACACCTTC.

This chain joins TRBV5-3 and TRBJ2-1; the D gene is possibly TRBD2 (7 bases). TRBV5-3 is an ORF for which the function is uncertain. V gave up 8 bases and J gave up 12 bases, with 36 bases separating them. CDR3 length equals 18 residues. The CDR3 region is CASSHQGYGGGFSTGQFF. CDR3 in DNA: TGTGCCAGCAGTCACCAGGGGTACGGGGGAGGGTTCTCAACGGGGCAGTTCTTC.

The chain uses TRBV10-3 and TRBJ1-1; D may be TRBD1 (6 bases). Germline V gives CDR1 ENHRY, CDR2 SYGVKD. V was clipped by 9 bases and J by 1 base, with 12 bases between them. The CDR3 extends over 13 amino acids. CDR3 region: CAIQGTSNTEAFF. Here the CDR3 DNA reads TGTGCCATACAGGGTACGTCGAACACTGAAGCTTTCTTT.